These 20 T cell receptor beta chains originate from one sample sequenced in a study of a mutant IDH1 vaccine in newly diagnosed glioma. Their target antigens are unknown. The time point denotes: week 47, end of study. Topical imiquimod was applied with each vaccine dose, which held 300 ug of mutant IDH1 20-mer peptide. The data were produced by immunoSEQ multiplex PCR, yet TCRdb's version contains in-frame clones alone and is incomplete. Of 56,000 or so clones in the sample, more than 75% are singletons; the top ten hold over 4%. Sequencing was performed on PBMCs, taken from a glioma patient whose treatment included an IDH1 peptide vaccine. Receptors were obtained from a woman aged 40-49 years with glioma. Some clones in this sample may be carry-over from other donors' samples.

The chain carries TRBV19 and TRBJ2-3; 12 nucleotides match TRBD2. V was clipped by 5 bases and J by 7 bases; unmatched bases: 10. There are 16 residues in the CDR3. Looked up from germline, CDR1 is LNHDA and CDR2 is SQIVND (reference sequence). CDR3 sequence reads: CASSRPSGGALNTQYF. Here the CDR3 DNA reads TGTGCCAGTAGTCGCCCTAGCGGGGGGGCTCTGAATACGCAGTATTTT.

The V call is TRBV7-9, the J call TRBJ2-3; maybe TRBD1 (7 bases). The CDR3 runs to 14 residues. Germline V gene data show CDR1 as SEHNR and CDR2 as FQNEAQ (reference sequence). V was cut by 4 bases and J by 3 bases, with 11 bases left in between. The CDR3 protein is CASSSSGGTDTQYF. The CDR3 coding sequence is TGTGCCAGCAGCTCTTCAGGGGGGACAGATACGCAGTATTTT.

The chain is built from TRBV5-6 and TRBJ2-7, with D unclear. V was trimmed by 0 bases and J by 0 bases, leaving 4 bases between them. The CDR3 spans 13 residues. Looked up from germline, CDR1 is SGHDT and CDR2 is YYEEEE. DNA of the CDR3: TGTGCCAGCAGCTTGGGCTCCTCCTACGAGCAGTACTTC. It codes for CASSLGSSYEQYF.

The V gene is TRBV10-1, the J gene TRBJ2-4; D is tentatively TRBD1 or TRBD2 (5 bases each). The CDR3 has 14 residues. Trimming cost V 2 bases and J 2 bases, with 7 bases left between them. Germline V gene lookup returns CDR1 WNHNN and CDR2 SYGVQD (reference sequence). The CDR3 DNA reads TGCGCCAGCAGTGAGGGGGGACCCAAAAACATTCAGTACTTC. It encodes CASSEGGPKNIQYF.

The chain carries TRBV18 and TRBJ2-7, with 7 positions matching TRBD1. With V trimmed by 3 bases and J by 5 bases, 4 bases remained unmatched. The CDR3 spans 13 residues. From germline, CDR1 is KGHSH and CDR2 LQKENI. The CDR3 DNA sequence: TGTGCCAGCTCACCGCGACAGGGAAACGAGCAGTACTTC. Its translation is CASSPRQGNEQYF. The full variable domain, completed using reference TRBV18 and TRBJ2-7, is NAGVMQNPRHLVRRRGQEARLRCSPMKGHSHVYWYRQLPEEGLKFMVYLQKENIIDESGMPKERFSAEFPKEGPSILRIQQVVRGDSAAYFCASSPRQGNEQYFGPGTRLTVT.

The chain couples TRBV5-1 to TRBJ1-4; D is unclear. The germline CDR1 and CDR2 sequences are SGHRS and YFSETQ. Trimming took 4 bases from V and 2 from J, leaving 12 bases between them. The CDR3 consists of 15 residues. The CDR3 bases are TGCGCCAGCAGCGTCGGACCAGGTACTAATGAAAAACTGTTTTTT. Protein sequence: CASSVGPGTNEKLFF.

The chain joins TRBV4-1 to TRBJ1-6; D ambiguous. Germline CDR1 is MGHRA and CDR2 is YSYEKL. V lost 5 bases and J 0 bases, leaving 11 bases between the germline ends. CDR3 length: 16 amino acids. The CDR3 loop is CASSEHSSSYNSPLHF. As DNA, the CDR3 is TGCGCCAGCAGCGAACACAGCTCCTCCTATAATTCACCCCTCCACTTT.

This chain connects TRBV6-5 to TRBJ1-6; D ambiguous. Per the germline V gene, CDR1 is MNHEY and CDR2 is SVGAGI. This CDR3 contains 14 residues. Trimming shortened V by 7 bases and J by 3 bases, and 10 bases separated the two germline ends. CDR3 amino acids: CASTYRNYNSPLHF. The CDR3 nucleotides read TGTGCCAGCACCTACCGAAACTATAATTCACCCCTCCACTTT.

V usage is TRBV6-5 and J usage is TRBJ1-4; D gene unclear. CDR1 is MNHEY, CDR2 SVGAGI, per germline. The CDR3 contains 15 residues. Trimming pared 4 bases from V and 7 bases from J, leaving 16 bases between. DNA of the CDR3: TGTGCCAGCAGTTTCGGGAGGGCGACGGGTGAAAAACTGTTTTTT. Translated, it gives CASSFGRATGEKLFF.

This chain's CDR3 is CASSLSGQGRMGGYTF. The DNA for the CDR3 is TGCGCCAGCAGCTTGTCAGGACAGGGGAGGATGGGTGGCTACACCTTC. The rearrangement joins TRBV5-1 to TRBJ1-2; 9 bases map to TRBD1. Trimming cost V 1 base and J 7 bases; bases outside gene matches: 11. Looked up from germline, CDR1 is SGHRS and CDR2 is YFSETQ. This CDR3 contains 16 residues.

The chain recombines TRBV19 with TRBJ1-5, with TRBD1 matching 7 bases. The CDR3 sequence is 16 residues long. Germline trimming cut 8 bases from V and 0 bases from J; bases unmatched to any gene: 10. Germline values: CDR1 LNHDA, CDR2 SQIVND (reference sequence). In DNA form, the CDR3 reads TGTGCCAGTCGGGACAGAGGAAAGACTAGCAATCAGCCCCAGCATTTT. This sequence encodes CASRDRGKTSNQPQHF.

The chain recombines TRBV19 with TRBJ2-2, with 8 positions matching TRBD2. This CDR3 spans 16 amino acids. Per germline, CDR1 LNHDA and CDR2 SQIVND (reference sequence). The J segment lost 1 base and the V segment lost 6 bases, leaving 7 bases of the junction unmatched. The chain's CDR3 is CASRRLAIQNTGELFF. DNA of the CDR3: TGTGCCAGTAGGCGACTAGCGATCCAGAACACCGGGGAGCTGTTTTTT.

V usage is TRBV10-1 and J usage is TRBJ1-1, with D perhaps TRBD1 (5 bases). Germline lookup yields CDR1 WNHNN and CDR2 SYGVQD (reference sequence). The CDR3 is made up of 13 amino acids. With 6 bases removed from V and 1 base from J, the gap between germline ends came to 9 bases. Here the CDR3 reads CASRPGTNTEAFF. The CDR3 DNA follows: TGCGCCAGCAGGCCCGGGACGAACACTGAAGCTTTCTTT.

The DNA for the CDR3 is TGTGCCAGCAGCTTCGGGGGGGGCTCGACTAATGAAAAACTGTTTTTT. It specifies CASSFGGGSTNEKLFF. V gene TRBV5-4 combines with J gene TRBJ1-4; tentative D call: TRBD1 (6 bases). The CDR3 totals 16 residues. V lost 2 bases, J lost 2 bases, and 13 bases lay in between. Germline V lookup: CDR1 SGHNT, CDR2 YYREEE (reference sequence).

On this clone: At one of its ends the junction is not consistent with the germline gene, which may arise from a read error. The genes are TRBV7-7 and TRBJ2-3, with TRBD2 identical over 14 bases. This CDR3 has 16 residues. Germline V gene lookup returns CDR1 SSHAT and CDR2 FNYEAQ (reference sequence). The CDR3 reads CASSWTSGGPTDTQYF. CDR3 bases: TGTGCTAGCAGCTGGACTAGCGGGGGGCCCACAGATACGCAGTATTTT.

A single count supports this clone. V gene TRBV15 combines with J gene TRBJ1-3, with D maybe TRBD1 (5 bases). Germline V CDR1 and CDR2: LNHNV, YYDKDF (reference sequence). CDR3 length equals 18 residues. Trimming stripped 4 bases from V and 0 bases from J, with 19 bases between. CDR3 protein: CATSTAGPTWNSGNTIYF. The DNA for the CDR3 is TGTGCCACCAGCACGGCAGGGCCCACCTGGAACTCTGGAAACACCATATATTTT. Combining the CDR3 with reference TRBV15 and TRBJ1-3 gives the whole variable domain DAMVIQNPRYQVTQFGKPVTLSCSQTLNHNVMYWYQQKSSQAPKLLFHYYDKDFNNEADTPDNFQSRRPNTSFCFLDIRSPGLGDTAMYLCATSTAGPTWNSGNTIYFGEGSWLTVV.

The gene calls are TRBV9 and TRBJ2-3; 7 bases align to TRBD1. The J segment lost 6 bases and the V segment lost 3 bases, leaving 1 base of the junction unmatched. The CDR3 sequence is 12 residues long. In germline, CDR1 is SGDLS, CDR2 YYNGEE. The CDR3 reads CASSARGDTQYF. CDR3 DNA: TGTGCCAGCAGCGCCAGGGGGGATACGCAGTATTTT.

Only a few counts were recorded for this clone. The chain carries TRBV30 and TRBJ1-5; D gene ambiguous. V was cut by 0 bases and J by 3 bases, with 9 bases left in between. Looked up from germline, CDR1 is GTSNPN and CDR2 is SVGIG (reference sequence). The CDR3 has 14 amino acids. CDR3 in DNA: TGTGCCTGGAGTGTATCTCTGATCAATCAGCCCCAGCATTTT. It yields the protein CAWSVSLINQPQHF. Full variable domain (remainder filled in from reference TRBV30 and TRBJ1-5): SQTIHQWPATLVQPVGSPLSLECTVEGTSNPNLYWYRQAAGRGLQLLFYSVGIGQISSEVPQNLSASRPQDRQFILSSKKLLLSDSGFYLCAWSVSLINQPQHFGDGTRLSIL.

The chain has TRBV7-9 and TRBJ1-4, with TRBD1 identical over 7 bases. CDR3 length equals 15 residues. CDR1 SEHNR and CDR2 FQNEAQ come from the germline V gene (reference sequence). J was trimmed by 5 bases and V by 5 bases; bases with no gene match: 8. The chain's CDR3 is CASSPPGTVNEKLFF. The CDR3 DNA reads as TGTGCCAGCAGCCCCCCCGGGACAGTAAATGAAAAACTGTTTTTT.

This rearrangement joins TRBV6-5 to TRBJ2-7; D gene ambiguous. CDR3 size: 13 residues. Looked up from germline, CDR1 is MNHEY and CDR2 is SVGAGI. The V end was cut by 0 bases, the J end by 7 bases, with 10 bases between. CDR3 sequence reads: CASSYSPGLEQYF. The CDR3 nucleotides read TGTGCCAGCAGTTACTCTCCGGGTTTAGAGCAGTACTTC.